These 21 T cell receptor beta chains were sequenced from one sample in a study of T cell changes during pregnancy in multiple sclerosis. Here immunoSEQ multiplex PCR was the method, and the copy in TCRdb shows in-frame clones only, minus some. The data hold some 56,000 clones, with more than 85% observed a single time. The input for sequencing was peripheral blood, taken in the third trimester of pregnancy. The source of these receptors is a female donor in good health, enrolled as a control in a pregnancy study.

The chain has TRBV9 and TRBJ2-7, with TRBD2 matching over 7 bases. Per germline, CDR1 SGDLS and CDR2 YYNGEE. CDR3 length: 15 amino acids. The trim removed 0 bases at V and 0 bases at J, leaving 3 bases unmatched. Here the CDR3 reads CASSVAAGVSYEQYF. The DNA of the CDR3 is TGTGCCAGCAGCGTAGCGGCGGGAGTCTCCTACGAGCAGTACTTC.

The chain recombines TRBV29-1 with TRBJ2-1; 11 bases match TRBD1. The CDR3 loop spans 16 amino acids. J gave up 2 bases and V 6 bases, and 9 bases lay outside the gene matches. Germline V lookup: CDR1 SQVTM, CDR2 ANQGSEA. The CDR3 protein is CSVVPGQGVPYNEQFF. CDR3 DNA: TGCAGCGTCGTCCCGGGACAGGGGGTACCCTACAATGAGCAGTTCTTC.

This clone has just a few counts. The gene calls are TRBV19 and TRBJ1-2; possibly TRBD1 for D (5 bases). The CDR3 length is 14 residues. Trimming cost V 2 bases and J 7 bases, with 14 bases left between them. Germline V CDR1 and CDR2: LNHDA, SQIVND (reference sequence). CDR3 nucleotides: TGTGCCAGTAGTATATTCAGGGAAAGTACTGGCTACACCTTC. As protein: CASSIFRESTGYTF.

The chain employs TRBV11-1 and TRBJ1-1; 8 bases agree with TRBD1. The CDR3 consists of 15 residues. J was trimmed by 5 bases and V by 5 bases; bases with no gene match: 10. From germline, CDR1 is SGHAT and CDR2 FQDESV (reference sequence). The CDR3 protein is CASSGTGEAGTEAFF. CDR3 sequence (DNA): TGTGCCAGCAGCGGGACAGGCGAGGCGGGTACTGAAGCTTTCTTT.

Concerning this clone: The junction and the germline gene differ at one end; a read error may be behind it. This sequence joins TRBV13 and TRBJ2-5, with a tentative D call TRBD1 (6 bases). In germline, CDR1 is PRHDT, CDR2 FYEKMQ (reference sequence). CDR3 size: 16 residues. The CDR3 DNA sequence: TGTGCCAGCAGCCCGACTTCCTGGGTACAGGGTGAGACCCGGTACTTC. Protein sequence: CASSPTSWVQGETRYF.

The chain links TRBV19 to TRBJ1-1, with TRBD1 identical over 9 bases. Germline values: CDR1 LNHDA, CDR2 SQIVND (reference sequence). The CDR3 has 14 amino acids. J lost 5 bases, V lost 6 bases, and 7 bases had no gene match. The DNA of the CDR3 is TGTGCCAGTAGCCCCGGGACAGGGTATACTGAAGCTTTCTTT. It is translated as CASSPGTGYTEAFF.

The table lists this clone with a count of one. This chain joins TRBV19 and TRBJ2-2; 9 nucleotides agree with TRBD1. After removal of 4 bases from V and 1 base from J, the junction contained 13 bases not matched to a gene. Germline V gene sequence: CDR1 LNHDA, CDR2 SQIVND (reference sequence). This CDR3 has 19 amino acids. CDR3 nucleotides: TGTGCCAGTAGTAAGAGTTCCGGGACAGGGTCGTGGAACACCGGGGAGCTGTTTTTT. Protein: CASSKSSGTGSWNTGELFF.

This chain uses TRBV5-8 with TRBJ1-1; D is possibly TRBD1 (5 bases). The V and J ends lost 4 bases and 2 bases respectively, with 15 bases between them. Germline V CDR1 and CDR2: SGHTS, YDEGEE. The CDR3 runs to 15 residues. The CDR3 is CASSLASGSNTEAFF. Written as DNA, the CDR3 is TGTGCCAGCAGCCTCGCTTCAGGGTCCAACACTGAAGCTTTCTTT.

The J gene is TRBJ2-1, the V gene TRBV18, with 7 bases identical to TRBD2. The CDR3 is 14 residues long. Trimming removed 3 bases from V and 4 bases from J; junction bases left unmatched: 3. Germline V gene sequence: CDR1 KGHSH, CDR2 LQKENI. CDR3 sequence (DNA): TGTGCCAGCTCACCTAGCGGGCTTTACAATGAGCAGTTCTTC. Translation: CASSPSGLYNEQFF.

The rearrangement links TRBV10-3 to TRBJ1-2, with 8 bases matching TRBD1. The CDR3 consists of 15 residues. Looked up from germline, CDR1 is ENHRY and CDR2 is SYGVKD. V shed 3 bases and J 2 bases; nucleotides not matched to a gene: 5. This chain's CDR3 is CAISEPGGANYGYTF. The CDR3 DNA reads TGTGCCATCAGTGAACCAGGGGGCGCCAACTATGGCTACACCTTC.

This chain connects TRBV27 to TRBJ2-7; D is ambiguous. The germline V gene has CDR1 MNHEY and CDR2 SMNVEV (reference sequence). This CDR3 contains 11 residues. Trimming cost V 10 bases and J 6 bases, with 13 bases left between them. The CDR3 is CATARRAEQYF. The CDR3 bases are TGTGCCACCGCCCGCCGAGCCGAGCAGTACTTC.

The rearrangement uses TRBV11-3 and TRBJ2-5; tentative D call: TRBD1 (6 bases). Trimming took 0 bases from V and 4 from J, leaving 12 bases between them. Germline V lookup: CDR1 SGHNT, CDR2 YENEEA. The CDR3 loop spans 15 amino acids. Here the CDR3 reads CASSLEIAGAETQYF. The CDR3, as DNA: TGTGCCAGCAGCTTAGAGATCGCAGGGGCAGAGACCCAGTACTTC.

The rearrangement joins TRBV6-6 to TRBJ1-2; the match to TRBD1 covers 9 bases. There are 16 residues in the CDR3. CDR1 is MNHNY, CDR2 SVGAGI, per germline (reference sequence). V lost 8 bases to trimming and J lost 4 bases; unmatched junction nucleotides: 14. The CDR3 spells CASGAPGQGSSYGYTF. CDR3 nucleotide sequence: TGTGCCAGCGGGGCTCCGGGACAGGGATCTAGCTATGGCTACACCTTC.

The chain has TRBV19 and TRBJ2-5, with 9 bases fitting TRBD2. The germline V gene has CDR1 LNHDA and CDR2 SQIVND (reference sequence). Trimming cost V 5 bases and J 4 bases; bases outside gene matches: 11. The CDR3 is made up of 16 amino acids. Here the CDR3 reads CASSSLAGKGIETQYF. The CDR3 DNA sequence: TGTGCCAGTAGTTCTCTAGCGGGGAAGGGGATAGAGACCCAGTACTTC. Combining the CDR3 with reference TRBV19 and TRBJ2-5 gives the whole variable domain DGGITQSPKYLFRKEGQNVTLSCEQNLNHDAMYWYRQDPGQGLRLIYYSQIVNDFQKGDIAEGYSVSREKKESFPLTVTSAQKNPTAFYLCASSSLAGKGIETQYFGPGTRLLVL.

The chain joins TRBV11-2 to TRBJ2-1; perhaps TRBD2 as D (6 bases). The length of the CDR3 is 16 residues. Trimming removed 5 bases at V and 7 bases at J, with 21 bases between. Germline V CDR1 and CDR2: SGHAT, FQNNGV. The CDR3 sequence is CASSPGGAAPSNEQFF. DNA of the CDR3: TGTGCCAGCAGCCCAGGCGGGGCAGCCCCGTCAAATGAGCAGTTCTTC.

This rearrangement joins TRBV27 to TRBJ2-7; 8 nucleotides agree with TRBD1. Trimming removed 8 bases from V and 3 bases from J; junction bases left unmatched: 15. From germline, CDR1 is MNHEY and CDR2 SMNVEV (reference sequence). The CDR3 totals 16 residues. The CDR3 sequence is CASLKVRGQGGYEQYF. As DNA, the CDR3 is TGTGCCAGCCTAAAAGTGAGAGGACAGGGCGGCTACGAGCAGTACTTC.

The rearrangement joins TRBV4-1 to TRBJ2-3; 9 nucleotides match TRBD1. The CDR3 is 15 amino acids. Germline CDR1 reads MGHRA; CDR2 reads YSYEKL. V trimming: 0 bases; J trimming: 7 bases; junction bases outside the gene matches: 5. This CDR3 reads CASSQDGDRVYTQYF. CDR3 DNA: TGCGCCAGCAGCCAAGACGGGGACAGGGTCTATACGCAGTATTTT.

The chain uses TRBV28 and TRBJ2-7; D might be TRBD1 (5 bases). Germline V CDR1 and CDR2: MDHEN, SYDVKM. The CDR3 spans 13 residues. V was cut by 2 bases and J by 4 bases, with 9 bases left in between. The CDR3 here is CASSLQGSYEQYF. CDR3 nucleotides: TGTGCCAGCAGTTTACAGGGTTCTTACGAGCAGTACTTC. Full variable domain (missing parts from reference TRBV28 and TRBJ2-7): DVKVTQSSRYLVKRTGEKVFLECVQDMDHENMFWYRQDPGLGLRLIYFSYDVKMKEKGDIPEGYSVSREKKERFSLILESASTNQTSMYLCASSLQGSYEQYFGPGTRLTVT.

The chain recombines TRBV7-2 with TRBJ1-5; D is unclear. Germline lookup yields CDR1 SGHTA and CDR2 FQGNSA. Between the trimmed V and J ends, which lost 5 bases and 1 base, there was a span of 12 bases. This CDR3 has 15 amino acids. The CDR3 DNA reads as TGTGCCAGCAGCCTGAGAAGAGGGAGCAATCAGCCCCAGCATTTT. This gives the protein CASSLRRGSNQPQHF. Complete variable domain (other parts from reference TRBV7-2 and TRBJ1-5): GAGVSQSPSNKVTEKGKDVELRCDPISGHTALYWYRQSLGQGLEFLIYFQGNSAPDKSGLPSDRFSAERTGGSVSTLTIQRTQQEDSAVYLCASSLRRGSNQPQHFGDGTRLSIL.

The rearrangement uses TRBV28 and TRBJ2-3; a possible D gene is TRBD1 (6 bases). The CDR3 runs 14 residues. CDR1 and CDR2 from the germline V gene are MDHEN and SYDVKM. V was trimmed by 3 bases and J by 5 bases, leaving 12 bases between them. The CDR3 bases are TGTGCCAGCAGTTTCCAGGGGATCAGAGATACGCAGTATTTT. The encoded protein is CASSFQGIRDTQYF. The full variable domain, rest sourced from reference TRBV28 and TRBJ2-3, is DVKVTQSSRYLVKRTGEKVFLECVQDMDHENMFWYRQDPGLGLRLIYFSYDVKMKEKGDIPEGYSVSREKKERFSLILESASTNQTSMYLCASSFQGIRDTQYFGPGTRLTVL.

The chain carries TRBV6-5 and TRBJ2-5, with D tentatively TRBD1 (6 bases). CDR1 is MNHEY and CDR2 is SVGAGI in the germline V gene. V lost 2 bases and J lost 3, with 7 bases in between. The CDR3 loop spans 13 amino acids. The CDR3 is CASSYAGEETQYF. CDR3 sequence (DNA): TGTGCCAGCAGTTACGCAGGGGAAGAGACCCAGTACTTC.